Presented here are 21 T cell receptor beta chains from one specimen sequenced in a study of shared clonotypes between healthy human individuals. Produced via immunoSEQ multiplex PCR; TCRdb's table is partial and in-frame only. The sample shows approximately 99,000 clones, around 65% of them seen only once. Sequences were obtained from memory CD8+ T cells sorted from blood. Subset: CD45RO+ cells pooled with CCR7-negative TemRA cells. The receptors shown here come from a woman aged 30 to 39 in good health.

In nucleotides, the CDR3 is TGTGCCAGCAGCTTGACCTGGGCCAACACCGGGGAGCTGTTTTTT. It is translated as CASSLTWANTGELFF. This chain joins TRBV28 and TRBJ2-2; no clear D. V lost 6 bases and J 2 bases, leaving 13 bases between the germline ends. The CDR3 has 15 residues. From germline, CDR1 is MDHEN and CDR2 SYDVKM.

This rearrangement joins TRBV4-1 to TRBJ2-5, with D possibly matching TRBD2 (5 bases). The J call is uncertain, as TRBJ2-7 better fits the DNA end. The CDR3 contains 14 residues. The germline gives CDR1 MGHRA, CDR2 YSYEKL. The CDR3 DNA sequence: TGCGCCAGCAGCCAAGATCCCTCGGGGATCGAGCAGTACTTC. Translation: CASSQDPSGIEQYF.

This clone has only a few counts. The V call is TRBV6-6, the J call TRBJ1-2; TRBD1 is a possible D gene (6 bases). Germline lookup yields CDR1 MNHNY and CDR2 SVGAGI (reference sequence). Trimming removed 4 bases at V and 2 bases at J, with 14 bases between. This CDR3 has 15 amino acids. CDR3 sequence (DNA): TGTGCCAGCAGTTGGGGGGAGACAGGCAACTATGGCTACACCTTC. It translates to CASSWGETGNYGYTF.

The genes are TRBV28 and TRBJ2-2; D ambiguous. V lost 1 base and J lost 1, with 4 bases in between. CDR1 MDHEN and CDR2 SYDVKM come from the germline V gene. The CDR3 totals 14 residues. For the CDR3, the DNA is TGTGCCAGCAGTTTATTTGAGAACACCGGGGAGCTGTTTTTT. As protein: CASSLFENTGELFF.

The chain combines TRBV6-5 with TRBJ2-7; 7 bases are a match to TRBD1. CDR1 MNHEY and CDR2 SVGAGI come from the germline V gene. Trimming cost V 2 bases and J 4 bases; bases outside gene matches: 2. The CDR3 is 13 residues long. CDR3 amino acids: CASSYRGQYEQYF. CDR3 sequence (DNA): TGTGCCAGCAGTTACAGGGGACAGTACGAGCAGTACTTC.

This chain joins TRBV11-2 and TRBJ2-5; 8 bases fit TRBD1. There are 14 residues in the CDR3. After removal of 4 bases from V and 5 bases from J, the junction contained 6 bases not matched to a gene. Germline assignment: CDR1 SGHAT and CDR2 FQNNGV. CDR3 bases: TGTGCCAGCAGCTCAACAGGGGGTTGGGAGACCCAGTACTTC. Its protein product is CASSSTGGWETQYF.

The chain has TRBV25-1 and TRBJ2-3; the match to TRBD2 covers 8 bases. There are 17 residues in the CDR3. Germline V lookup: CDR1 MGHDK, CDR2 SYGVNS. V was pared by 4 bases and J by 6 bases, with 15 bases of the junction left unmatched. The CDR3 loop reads CASSGASGGPALDTQYF. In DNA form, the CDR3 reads TGTGCCAGCAGTGGGGCGTCGGGAGGGCCGGCTCTGGATACGCAGTATTTT.

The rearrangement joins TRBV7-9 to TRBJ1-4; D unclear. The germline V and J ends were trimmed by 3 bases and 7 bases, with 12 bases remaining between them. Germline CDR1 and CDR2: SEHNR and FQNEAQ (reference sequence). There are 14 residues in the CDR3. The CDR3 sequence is CASSFSSAGEKLFF. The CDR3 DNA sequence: TGTGCCAGCAGCTTCAGTAGTGCGGGTGAAAAACTGTTTTTT.

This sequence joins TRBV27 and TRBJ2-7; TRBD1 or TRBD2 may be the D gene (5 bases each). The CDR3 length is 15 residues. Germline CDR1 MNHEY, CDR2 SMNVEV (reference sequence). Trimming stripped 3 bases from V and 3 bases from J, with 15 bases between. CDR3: CASSLGPGLNYEQYF. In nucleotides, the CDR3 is TGTGCCAGCAGTTTGGGGCCTGGACTGAACTACGAGCAGTACTTC.

The CDR3 bases are TGTGCCAGCAGTGAAGGTGGAGTGGGACAGGGGGCATGGGAGCAGTACTTC. Translation: CASSEGGVGQGAWEQYF. This chain connects TRBV2 to TRBJ2-7, with 12 nucleotides matching TRBD1. The CDR3 is made up of 17 amino acids. The germline gives CDR1 SNHLY, CDR2 FYNNEI. Trimming at V came to 1 base and at J to 7 bases, leaving 11 bases not matched to a gene.

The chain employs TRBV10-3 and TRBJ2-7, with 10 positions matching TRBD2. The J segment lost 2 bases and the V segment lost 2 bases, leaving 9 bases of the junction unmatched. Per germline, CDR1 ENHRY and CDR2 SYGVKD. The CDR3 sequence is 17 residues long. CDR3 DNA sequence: TGTGCCATCAGTGAGGGGCCTAGCGGGAGTTCCCCCTACGAGCAGTACTTC. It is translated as CAISEGPSGSSPYEQYF.

The CDR3 coding sequence is TGTGCCAGCAGCTTGGGGGACACGACCGGGGAGCTGTTTTTT. Its translation is CASSLGDTTGELFF. The rearrangement links TRBV5-4 to TRBJ2-2; perhaps TRBD1 as D (6 bases). In germline, CDR1 is SGHNT, CDR2 YYREEE (reference sequence). The V end was cut by 0 bases, the J end by 5 bases, with 8 bases between. The CDR3 sequence is 14 residues long.

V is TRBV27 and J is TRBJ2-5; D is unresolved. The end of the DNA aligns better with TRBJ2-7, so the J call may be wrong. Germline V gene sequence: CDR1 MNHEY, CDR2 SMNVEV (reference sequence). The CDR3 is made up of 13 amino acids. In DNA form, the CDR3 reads TGTGCCAGCAGTTTAGCGGCTCCCTACGAGCAGTACTTC. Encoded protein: CASSLAAPYEQYF.

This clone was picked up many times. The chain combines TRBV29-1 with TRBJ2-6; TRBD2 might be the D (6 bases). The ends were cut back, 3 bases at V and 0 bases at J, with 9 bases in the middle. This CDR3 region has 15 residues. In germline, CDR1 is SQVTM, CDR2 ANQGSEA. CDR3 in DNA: TGCAGCGTTGAGGAGGGAGGCTCTGGGGCCAACGTCCTGACTTTC. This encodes CSVEEGGSGANVLTF.

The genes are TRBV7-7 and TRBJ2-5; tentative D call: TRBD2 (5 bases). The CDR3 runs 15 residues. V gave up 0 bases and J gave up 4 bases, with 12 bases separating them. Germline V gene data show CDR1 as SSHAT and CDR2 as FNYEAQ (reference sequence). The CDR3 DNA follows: TGTGCCAGCAGCTTAGCAGGGTCTAGCATAGAGACCCAGTACTTC. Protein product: CASSLAGSSIETQYF.

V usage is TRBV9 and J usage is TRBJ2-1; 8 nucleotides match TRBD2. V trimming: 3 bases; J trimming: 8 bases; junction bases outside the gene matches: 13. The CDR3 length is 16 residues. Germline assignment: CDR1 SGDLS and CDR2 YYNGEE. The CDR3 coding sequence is TGTGCCAGCAGCGAGCCCAGGGCGGGAGGAGCGTATGAGCAGTTCTTC. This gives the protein CASSEPRAGGAYEQFF.

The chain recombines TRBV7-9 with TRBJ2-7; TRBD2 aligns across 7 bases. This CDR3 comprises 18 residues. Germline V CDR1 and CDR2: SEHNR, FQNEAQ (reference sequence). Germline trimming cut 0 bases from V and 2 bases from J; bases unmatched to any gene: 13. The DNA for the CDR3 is TGTGCCAGCAGCTTAGCGGCCGGGAGGTCTGGGGGTCCCTACGAGCAGTACTTC. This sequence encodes CASSLAAGRSGGPYEQYF.

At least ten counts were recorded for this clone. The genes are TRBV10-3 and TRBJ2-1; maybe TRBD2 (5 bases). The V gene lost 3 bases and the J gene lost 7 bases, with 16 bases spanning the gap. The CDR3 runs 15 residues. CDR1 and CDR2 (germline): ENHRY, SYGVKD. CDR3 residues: CAISDGVGRPNEQFF. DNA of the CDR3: TGTGCCATCAGTGACGGGGTAGGGCGGCCTAATGAGCAGTTCTTC.

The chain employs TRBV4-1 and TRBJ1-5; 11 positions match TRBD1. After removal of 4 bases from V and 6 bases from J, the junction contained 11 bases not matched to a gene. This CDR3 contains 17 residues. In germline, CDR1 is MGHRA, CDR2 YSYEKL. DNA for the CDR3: TGCGCCAGCAGCCTTAGCCCCCGGGACAGGGGGTTTCAGCCCCAGCATTTT. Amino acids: CASSLSPRDRGFQPQHF.

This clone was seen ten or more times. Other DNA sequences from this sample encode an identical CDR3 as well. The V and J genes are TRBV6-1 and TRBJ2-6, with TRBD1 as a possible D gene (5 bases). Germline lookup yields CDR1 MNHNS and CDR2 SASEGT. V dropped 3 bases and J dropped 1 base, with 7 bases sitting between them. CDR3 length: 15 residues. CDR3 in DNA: TGTGCCAGCAGTGAGGGGCAATCTGGGGCCAACGTCCTGACTTTC. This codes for CASSEGQSGANVLTF.

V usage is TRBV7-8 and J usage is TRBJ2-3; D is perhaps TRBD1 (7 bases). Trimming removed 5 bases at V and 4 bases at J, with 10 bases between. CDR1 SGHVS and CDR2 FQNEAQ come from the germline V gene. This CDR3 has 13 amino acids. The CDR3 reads CASSQGGPDTQYF. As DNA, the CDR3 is TGTGCCAGCAGCCAGGGGGGTCCAGATACGCAGTATTTT.